Listed below are T cell receptor beta chains from one sample, sequenced in a study of molecular identifiers for immune sequencing clone quantification. Via MiXCR, TCRdb re-called the PCR reads, giving one row per CDR3 protein. The table has approximately 500,000 distinct CDR3 sequences, about a fifth seen once. Sequencing was carried out using naive CD8+ T cells from blood, with Jurkat cell RNA spiked in. The receptors stem from a human donor in good health. Some libraries in this study had Jurkat cell RNA spiked in. Each CDR3 is given with its conserved first and last residue.

j_call | v_call | cdr3_aa
TRBJ1-4 | TRBV11-2 | CASSWDRVGTSTNEKLFF
TRBJ1-6 | TRBV9 | CASSQRGLDNSPLHF
TRBJ2-7 | TRBV7-6 | CASSLMTGGGEQYF
TRBJ1-1 | TRBV12-3/TRBV12-4 | CASSQGIGFTEAFF
TRBJ2-1 | TRBV14 | CASRPTGGVYNEQFF
TRBJ1-1 | TRBV29-1 | CTYRPRMLGYEAFF
TRBJ1-1 | TRBV30 | CAGSLDTEAFF
TRBJ2-6 | TRBV12-3/TRBV12-4 | CAITSGANVLTF
TRBJ2-5 | TRBV7-9 | CASSPTSGRQETQYF
TRBJ2-4 | TRBV13 | CASSSRQGLGYKNIQYF
TRBJ2-6 | TRBV5-1 | CASSLLSPGANVLTF
TRBJ2-3 | TRBV7-6 | CASSLTGAIADTQYF
TRBJ2-1 | TRBV7-9 | CASSLGGSSGGDLNEQFF
TRBJ1-1 | TRBV7-9 | CASSPDRVVPEAFF
TRBJ1-6 | TRBV28 | CASSLDRGYDSPLHF
TRBJ1-1 | TRBV7-9 | CASSSRDRGSTEAFF
TRBJ2-3 | TRBV27 | CASSLGTAGHTDTQYF
TRBJ1-4 | TRBV4-1 | CASSQDTSPSEKLFF
TRBJ1-1 | TRBV27 | CASSFTGTSEAFF
TRBJ1-2 | TRBV5-6 | CASRSEYFNYGYTF